A selection of T cell receptor beta chains follows, all from one sample in a study of CD8+ T cells in alopecia areata. Using immunoSEQ multiplex PCR, the repertoire was profiled, and TCRdb retains in-frame clones only, with some absent. Here the sample spans under 150,000 clones, less than 50% being singletons. Sequencing was performed on NKG2D-low CD8+ T cells sorted from blood. The receptors come from a human donor with alopecia areata. CDR3s include the opening cysteine and the closing phenylalanine or tryptophan. D genes are given only for firm matches. Some rows mark clone size as missing; the rest say once, few, many or name a class of expanded clone.

J gene: TRBJ2-7
clone size: .
V gene: TRBV29-1
D gene: TRBD1
CDR3 DNA: TGCAGCGTTGTTCCGGGACAGGCCTACGAGCAGTACTTC
CDR3 protein: CSVVPGQAYEQYF

J gene: TRBJ1-2
clone size: few
V gene: TRBV7-9
D gene: TRBD1
CDR3 DNA: TGTGCCGGAGGACAGGGGATTGGCTACACCTTC
CDR3 protein: CAGGQGIGYTF

J gene: TRBJ2-7
clone size: .
V gene: TRBV7-8
D gene: .
CDR3 DNA: TGTGCCAGCAGCTTAGTTTTCTACGAGCAGTACTTC
CDR3 protein: CASSLVFYEQYF

J gene: TRBJ2-5
clone size: .
V gene: TRBV6-5
D gene: .
CDR3 DNA: TGTGCCAGCAGCGTCTCGGACTATCAAGAGACCCAGTACTTC
CDR3 protein: CASSVSDYQETQYF

J gene: TRBJ2-1
clone size: few
V gene: TRBV28
D gene: TRBD1
CDR3 DNA: TGTGCCAGCAGCCGACAGGGAAAAAATGAGCAGTTCTTC
CDR3 protein: CASSRQGKNEQFF

J gene: TRBJ2-7
clone size: few
V gene: TRBV29-1
D gene: .
CDR3 DNA: TGCAGCAGCCTTACAGGCCCCTCCTACGAGCAGTACTTC
CDR3 protein: CSSLTGPSYEQYF

J gene: TRBJ2-3
clone size: .
V gene: TRBV15
D gene: .
CDR3 DNA: TGTGCCACCGACGATCAAGGGATCCTCACAGATACGCAGTATTTT
CDR3 protein: CATDDQGILTDTQYF

J gene: TRBJ2-5
clone size: few
V gene: TRBV4-3
D gene: .
CDR3 DNA: TGCGCCAGCAGCCAAGTTTGCGGGACAGCCTCCGAAGAGACCCAGTACTTC
CDR3 protein: CASSQVCGTASEETQYF

J gene: TRBJ2-1
clone size: few
V gene: TRBV29-1
D gene: TRBD1
CDR3 DNA: TGCAGCGGGGACAGGGTCAACGGGGGCAATGAGCAGTTCTTC
CDR3 protein: CSGDRVNGGNEQFF

J gene: TRBJ2-7
clone size: few
V gene: TRBV19
D gene: TRBD1
CDR3 DNA: TGTGCCAGTAGCACGACAGGGGGCTCGTACGAGCAGTACTTC
CDR3 protein: CASSTTGGSYEQYF

J gene: TRBJ2-7
clone size: .
V gene: TRBV30
D gene: .
CDR3 DNA: TGTGCCTGGAGCGCGTCAGGGGGGGAGCAGTACTTC
CDR3 protein: CAWSASGGEQYF

J gene: TRBJ2-7
clone size: .
V gene: TRBV27
D gene: .
CDR3 DNA: TGTGCCAGCAAGGCGGGGTACGAGCAGTACTTC
CDR3 protein: CASKAGYEQYF

J gene: TRBJ2-1
clone size: once
V gene: TRBV5-1
D gene: TRBD2
CDR3 DNA: TGCGCCAGCAGCTTGTCGAGGACTAGCGCTGACAATGAGCAGTTCTTC
CDR3 protein: CASSLSRTSADNEQFF

J gene: TRBJ1-2
clone size: .
V gene: TRBV25-1
D gene: .
CDR3 DNA: TGTGCCAGCACCCGAGGGACCGCGAGTGGGGGCTACACCTTC
CDR3 protein: CASTRGTASGGYTF